This TCR beta chain was documented in a study of blood T cell repertoires in COVID-19. Study-level information: COVID-19 samples, acute and convalescent, were from the United States, Italy and Spain. Nucleic acid was either cDNA or gDNA, and it came from T cells, B-cell-depleted T cells, or PBMCs.

The germline gives CDR1 SGHNT, CDR2 YYREEE (reference sequence). This CDR3 comprises 15 residues. Unmatched junction bases numbered 6, after V lost 3 bases and J lost 6 bases. Methods used by the authors: Amplification of reference gene primers provided the estimated nucleated cell counts. TCRdb's table, derived via immunoSEQ multiplex PCR, lists solely in-frame clones and lacks some. V and J calls and clone size follow that table, whereas D and trimming were derived from the DNA. The sample has about 69,000 clones, about 85% seen once. This sequence was found in a man of 80 years or more with acute or convalescent COVID-19. The sequenced sample consisted of peripheral blood. This chain uses TRBV5-4 with TRBJ2-1, with 10 nucleotides matching TRBD2. This CDR3 reads CASSSKAGGPNEQFF. CDR3 sequence (DNA): TGTGCCAGCAGCTCTAAAGCGGGAGGGCCCAATGAGCAGTTCTTC.